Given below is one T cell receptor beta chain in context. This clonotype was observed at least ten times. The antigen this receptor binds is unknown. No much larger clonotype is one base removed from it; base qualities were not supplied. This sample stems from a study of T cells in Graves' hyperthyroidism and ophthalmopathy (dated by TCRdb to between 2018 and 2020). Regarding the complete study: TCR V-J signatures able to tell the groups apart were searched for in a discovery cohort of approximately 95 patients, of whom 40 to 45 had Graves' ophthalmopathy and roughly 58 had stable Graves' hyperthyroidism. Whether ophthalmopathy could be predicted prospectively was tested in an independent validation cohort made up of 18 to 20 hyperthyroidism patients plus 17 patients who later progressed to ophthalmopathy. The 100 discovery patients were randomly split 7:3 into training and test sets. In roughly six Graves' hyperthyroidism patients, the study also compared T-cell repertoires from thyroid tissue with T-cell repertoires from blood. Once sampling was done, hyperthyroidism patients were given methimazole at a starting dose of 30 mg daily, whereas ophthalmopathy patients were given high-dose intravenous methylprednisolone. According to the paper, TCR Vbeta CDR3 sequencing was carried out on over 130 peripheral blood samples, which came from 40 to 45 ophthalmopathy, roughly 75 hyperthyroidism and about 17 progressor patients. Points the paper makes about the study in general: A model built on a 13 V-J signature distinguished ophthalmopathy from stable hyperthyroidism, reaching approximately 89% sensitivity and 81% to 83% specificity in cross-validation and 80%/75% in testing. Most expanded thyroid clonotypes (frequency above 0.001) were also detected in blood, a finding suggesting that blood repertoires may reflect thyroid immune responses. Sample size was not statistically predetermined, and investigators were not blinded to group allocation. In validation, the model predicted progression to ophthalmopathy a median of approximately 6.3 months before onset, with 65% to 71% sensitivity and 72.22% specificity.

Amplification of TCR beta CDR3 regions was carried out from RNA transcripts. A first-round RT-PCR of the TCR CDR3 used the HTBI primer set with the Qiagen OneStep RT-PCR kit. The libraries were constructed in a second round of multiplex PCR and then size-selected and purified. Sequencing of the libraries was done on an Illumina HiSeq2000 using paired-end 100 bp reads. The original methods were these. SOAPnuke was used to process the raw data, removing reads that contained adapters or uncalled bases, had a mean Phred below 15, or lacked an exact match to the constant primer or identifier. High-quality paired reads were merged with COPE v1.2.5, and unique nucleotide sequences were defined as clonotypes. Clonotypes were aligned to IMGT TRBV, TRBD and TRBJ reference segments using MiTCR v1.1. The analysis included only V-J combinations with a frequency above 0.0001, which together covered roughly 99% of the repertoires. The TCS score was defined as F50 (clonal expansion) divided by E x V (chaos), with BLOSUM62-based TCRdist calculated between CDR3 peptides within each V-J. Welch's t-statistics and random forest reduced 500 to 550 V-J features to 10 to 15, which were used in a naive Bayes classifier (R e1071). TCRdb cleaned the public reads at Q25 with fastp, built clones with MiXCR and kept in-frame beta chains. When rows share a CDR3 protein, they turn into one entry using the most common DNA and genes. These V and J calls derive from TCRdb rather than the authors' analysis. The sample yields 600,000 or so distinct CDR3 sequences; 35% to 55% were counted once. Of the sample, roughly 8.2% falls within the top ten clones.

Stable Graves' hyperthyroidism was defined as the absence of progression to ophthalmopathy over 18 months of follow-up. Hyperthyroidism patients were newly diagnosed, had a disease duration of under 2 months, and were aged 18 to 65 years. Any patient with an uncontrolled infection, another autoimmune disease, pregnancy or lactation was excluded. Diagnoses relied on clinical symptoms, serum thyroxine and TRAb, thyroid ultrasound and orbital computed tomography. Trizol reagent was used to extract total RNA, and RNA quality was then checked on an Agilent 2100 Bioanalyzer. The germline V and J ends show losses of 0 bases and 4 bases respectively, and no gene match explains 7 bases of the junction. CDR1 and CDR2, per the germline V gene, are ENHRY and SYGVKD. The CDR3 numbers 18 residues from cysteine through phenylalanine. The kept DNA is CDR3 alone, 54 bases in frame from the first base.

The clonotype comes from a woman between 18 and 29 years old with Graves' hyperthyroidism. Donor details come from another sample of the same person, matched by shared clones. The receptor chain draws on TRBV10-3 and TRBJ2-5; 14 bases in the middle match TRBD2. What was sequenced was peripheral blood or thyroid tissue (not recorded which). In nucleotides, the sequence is TGTGCCATCAGTGAGTCGACTAGCGGGAGGGCGGATGGAGAGACCCAGTACTTC. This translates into CAISESTSGRADGETQYF.